The rows below give T cell receptor beta chains drawn from one sample of a study of radiation and T cells in renal cell carcinoma. Libraries were prepared by immunoSEQ multiplex PCR; TCRdb keeps only in-frame clonotypes and omits some of them. The sample contains some 78,000 clones, roughly nine tenths of which appear only once. This specimen was blood, taken from a patient whose treatment included radiotherapy and nephrectomy. These TCRs come from a woman between 70 and 85 years old with renal cell carcinoma. Both conserved end residues are part of each CDR3. Fields, in order: J gene, V gene, CDR3 protein.

J gene: TRBJ1-1; V gene: TRBV5-1; CDR3 protein: CASSVTGGTEAFF
J gene: TRBJ2-6; V gene: TRBV7-2; CDR3 protein: CASSLGGSGANVLTF
J gene: TRBJ2-2; V gene: TRBV5-4; CDR3 protein: CASSLRLADTGELFF
J gene: TRBJ2-6; V gene: TRBV5-6; CDR3 protein: CASWNSGANVLTF
J gene: TRBJ2-1; V gene: TRBV5-1; CDR3 protein: CASSLGLAGAEQFF
J gene: TRBJ2-1; V gene: TRBV9; CDR3 protein: CASSPQRSGAFYNEQFF
J gene: TRBJ1-5; V gene: TRBV19; CDR3 protein: CASSIDQRRENSNQPQHF
J gene: TRBJ1-2; V gene: TRBV30; CDR3 protein: CAWSKVERYGYTF
J gene: TRBJ1-1; V gene: TRBV6-6; CDR3 protein: CASSSHFDRIF
J gene: TRBJ2-7; V gene: TRBV18; CDR3 protein: CASSVTSGAAYEQYF
J gene: TRBJ1-1; V gene: TRBV5-1; CDR3 protein: CASSFGGDTEAFF
J gene: TRBJ1-5; V gene: TRBV7-8; CDR3 protein: CASSLGTPGGRNQPQHF
J gene: TRBJ2-1; V gene: TRBV19; CDR3 protein: CASSPRLAGTYNEQFF
J gene: TRBJ1-1; V gene: TRBV5-6; CDR3 protein: CASSFLGGDTEAFF
J gene: TRBJ1-3; V gene: TRBV5-7; CDR3 protein: CASSLTGDRGSTTIYF
J gene: TRBJ1-6; V gene: TRBV7-9; CDR3 protein: CASGTGTNYNSPLHF
J gene: TRBJ2-3; V gene: TRBV4-1; CDR3 protein: CASSQEGRGPQYF
J gene: TRBJ2-7; V gene: TRBV6-6; CDR3 protein: CASSNLYEQYF
J gene: TRBJ1-5; V gene: TRBV19; CDR3 protein: CASSTGTGQPQHF
J gene: TRBJ1-2; V gene: TRBV14; CDR3 protein: CASSRGPGATVGYTF